What follows describes a single T cell receptor (beta chain). What it binds is unknown. This record comes from a study of cytomegalovirus exposure and HLA in healthy donors. Whole-study findings and limits: The study assumed roughly uniform donor sequencing depth for presence/absence analyses. As confirmed in vitro, a few CMV-associated chains were specific for CMV antigens. Earlier results showed most TCR beta V segments being productive about 87% or about 30% of the time.

The PCR ran on 60 Vbeta and 13 Jbeta primers. Repertoires were generated with immunoSEQ multiplex PCR, while TCRdb's copy carries only in-frame clones and drops some. The sample contains over 95,000 clones, over 60% of which appear only once. This sequence was found in a female donor in good health and CMV-seronegative. The material sequenced was PBMCs.

As DNA, the CDR3 is TGTGCCAGTAGGATGACAGGGAGGAACGAAAAACTGTTTTTT. Residues: CASRMTGRNEKLFF. This chain joins TRBV19 and TRBJ1-4; 7 nucleotides match TRBD1. Trimming removed 6 bases from V and 8 bases from J; junction bases left unmatched: 9. The CDR3 sequence is 14 residues long. Per the germline V gene, CDR1 is LNHDA and CDR2 is SQIVND (reference sequence).